This T cell receptor beta chain was captured by sequencing in a study of T cell responses to AZD1222 COVID-19 vaccine (TCRdb year 2021). Regarding the research as a whole: Because spike-specific TCR depth and breadth did not differ between the two schedules, AZD1222 recipients who got a second dose at roughly 4 weeks were pooled with those who got a second dose at roughly 12 weeks. TCR sequencing covered some 250 trial participants: about 210 given two doses of AZD1222 and some 25 given two doses of MenACWY control vaccine. Trial participants were enrolled by age into 18-55, 56-69 and 70-plus year subgroups, with about 150, 28 and 57 TCR-sequenced participants respectively.

As for this clone: The antigen it recognizes is unknown. Base qualities are missing; no much larger clone stands one base away.

The CDR3 starts with the cysteine, ends with the phenylalanine, and has 16 residues. The kept DNA is CDR3 alone, 48 bases in frame from the first base. At the junction V is shortened by 4 bases and J by 7 bases; bases outside the gene matches: 5. As encoded in the germline V gene, CDR1 is SGHRS while CDR2 is YFSETQ. The CDR3 regions of human TCRbeta chains were analyzed by immunosequencing. As for the original processing: TCRs in the repertoires were compared against a reference library of SARS-CoV-2-specific TCRs that had been generated with the MIRA antigen-specificity platform. Breadth was defined as the fraction of unique TCRs that were SARS-CoV-2-associated. Depth was defined as the fraction of total T cells that were SARS-CoV-2-associated. Each spike-specific TCR was assigned to its reactive spike region and to a CD4 or CD8 class using the MIRA data. Log10-transformed breadth and depth values were compared by one-way ANOVA with Sidak's multiple comparisons tests. TCRdb holds this immuneACCESS table with in-frame rearrangements only. Some clones are missing; in checked studies, unresolved V genes explain under half, and the rest has no known cause. V, J and clone size reflect that table, while D and trimming were determined from the DNA. For this sample the table gives tens of thousands of clones, of which approximately 89% were detected only once. The ten largest account for around 2.2% of the sample.

Study-wide findings and limitations: Most participants were white British and females outnumbered males, and the authors suggested that clonal diversity may have been underestimated. Nearly half of unique spike-specific TCRs reportedly recognized epitopes outside regions mutated in the B.1.351 and B.1.1.7 variants. After two AZD1222 doses, spike-specific TCR breadth and depth were significantly higher than at day 0 and than in MenACWY recipients. The vaccine-associated CD4 TCRs covered the entire spike protein, and the dominant responses fell in regions 160-218 and 743-854. Conclusions about previously exposed vaccinees are limited because only 5 or 6 AZD1222 recipients were SARS-CoV-2 seropositive at baseline. Because no day 14 peak-response samples were available, the repertoires could be characterized only after the peak T cell response. The 56-69-year group was small, and its depth increase did not reach significance, likely because of low power.

What this sample's time point label stands for: baseline before first vaccination. Vaccinee samples came from UK trials COV001 and COV002, including a single-blind randomized controlled phase 2/3 trial of AZD1222 (ChAdOx1 nCoV-19) in healthy adults. For TCRbeta chain sequencing, PBMC samples from trial participants were taken at day 0 and at day 28 after the second dose. The receptor comes from an adult in good health. The chain uses TRBV5-1 and TRBJ2-1, and TRBD2 aligns with 16 junction nucleotides. The specimen comprised peripheral blood, sampled on day 0 of AZD1222 vaccination. The sequence in DNA is TGCGCCAGCAGCCAACCGGGACTAGCGGGAGGGAATGAGCAGTTCTTC. It encodes CASSQPGLAGGNEQFF.